Each of the 26 T cell receptor beta chains below was sequenced from the same sample in a study of T cells in Graves' hyperthyroidism and ophthalmopathy (dated by TCRdb to about 2019). Libraries were constructed by multiplex PCR. The data were produced on an Illumina HiSeq 2000. TCR beta CDR3 regions were amplified from RNA transcripts. A first-round RT-PCR of the TCR CDR3 used the HTBI primer set with the Qiagen OneStep RT-PCR kit. In TCRdb, the public reads were trimmed at Q25 with fastp and aligned with MiXCR, with productive beta chains retained. A single entry per CDR3 protein holds the most common genes and DNA from its merged rows. The sample data list some 550,000 distinct CDR3 sequences, and around 16% of these were observed just once. Around 3.3% of the sample goes to the ten largest clones. Source material: blood. The receptors originated from a woman in her forties with Graves' ophthalmopathy.

In its sample, this clonotype was seen many times. The chain recombines TRBV7-4 with TRBJ2-7, with 10 nucleotides matching TRBD1. CDR1 SGHVT and CDR2 SQSDAQ come from the germline V gene. J lost 0 bases, V lost 3 bases, and 8 bases had no gene match. The CDR3 is 17 amino acids. This chain's CDR3 is CASSFLRQGAPSYEQYF. CDR3 in DNA: TGTGCCAGCAGCTTCCTCAGACAGGGGGCTCCCTCCTACGAGCAGTACTTC.

The sample holds many counts of this clonotype. The rearrangement links TRBV28 to TRBJ2-5, with TRBD2 as a possible D gene (6 bases). This CDR3 contains 14 residues. The V and J ends lost 6 bases and 7 bases respectively, with 18 bases between them. CDR1 MDHEN and CDR2 SYDVKM come from the germline V gene. In DNA form, the CDR3 reads TGTGCCAGCAGCCCCCCCGGAGGGAGGAGGACCCAGTACTTC. This translates into CASSPPGGRRTQYF. Drawing the rest from reference TRBV28 and TRBJ2-5, the complete variable domain is DVKVTQSSRYLVKRTGEKVFLECVQDMDHENMFWYRQDPGLGLRLIYFSYDVKMKEKGDIPEGYSVSREKKERFSLILESASTNQTSMYLCASSPPGGRRTQYFGPGTRLLVL.

The table lists this clonotype with many counts. The gene calls are TRBV20-1 and TRBJ1-2; 8 nucleotides agree with TRBD1. Per germline, CDR1 DFQATT and CDR2 SNEGSKA (reference sequence). V was clipped by 6 bases and J by 7 bases; unmatched bases: 10. This CDR3 is built from 13 residues. CDR3 loop: CSAGQGFGSGYTF. The CDR3, as DNA: TGCAGTGCAGGACAGGGTTTTGGTAGTGGCTACACCTTC.

This clonotype was detected only a few times. V usage is TRBV5-1 and J usage is TRBJ2-2; perhaps TRBD1 as D (6 bases). Per the germline V gene, CDR1 is SGHRS and CDR2 is YFSETQ. The CDR3 contains 15 residues. Trimming shortened V by 4 bases and J by 2 bases, and 12 bases separated the two germline ends. The CDR3 protein is CASSPTGINTGELFF. CDR3 bases: TGCGCCAGCAGCCCCACAGGGATTAACACCGGGGAGCTGTTTTTT.

The table lists this clonotype with many counts. The chain recombines TRBV6-1 with TRBJ1-1; 9 bases line up with TRBD1. Trimming removed 1 base from V and 5 bases from J; junction bases left unmatched: 5. The CDR3 is made up of 15 amino acids. Germline V lookup: CDR1 MNHNS, CDR2 SASEGT. The CDR3, as DNA: TGTGCCAGCAGTGAAGACAGGGGGCTGTTTACTGAAGCTTTCTTT. This encodes CASSEDRGLFTEAFF.

This clonotype was found many times. This chain links TRBV7-2 with TRBJ1-6, with D unresolved. Trimming left V 5 bases short and J 10 bases short, with 21 bases between. Germline assignment: CDR1 SGHTA and CDR2 FQGNSA. The CDR3 extends over 16 amino acids. The CDR3 region is CASSTQSDMSGSPLHF. DNA for the CDR3: TGTGCCAGCAGCACCCAGAGCGACATGAGTGGGTCACCCCTCCACTTT.

The sample holds many counts of this clonotype. Germline is not matched at one junction end, which may reflect a read error. The genes are TRBV20-1 and TRBJ1-1; TRBD1 might be the D (5 bases). The CDR3 runs to 14 residues. The V gene's germline CDR1 is DFQATT and CDR2 SNEGSKA (reference sequence). CDR3 loop: CSAYPQGLKTEAFF. CDR3 bases: TGCAGTGCTTACCCTCAGGGTCTGAAGACTGAAGCTTTCTTT.

V usage is TRBV7-9 and J usage is TRBJ2-5; 15 nucleotides align to TRBD2. Trimming at V came to 2 bases and at J to 5 bases, leaving 3 bases not matched to a gene. Germline assignment: CDR1 SEHNR and CDR2 FQNEAQ (reference sequence). This CDR3 has 16 residues. The CDR3 bases are TGTGCCAGCAGCTTACCGGGACTAGCGGGGGGTGAGACCCAGTACTTC. Protein sequence: CASSLPGLAGGETQYF. The whole variable domain, remainder taken from reference TRBV7-9 and TRBJ2-5, is DTGVSQNPRHKITKRGQNVTFRCDPISEHNRLYWYRQTLGQGPEFLTYFQNEAQLEKSRLLSDRFSAERPKGSFSTLEIQRTEQGDSAMYLCASSLPGLAGGETQYFGPGTRLLVL.

This clonotype has ten or more counts. This chain's CDR3 is CASSADAALYNEQFF. The DNA of the CDR3 is TGTGCCAGCAGCGCTGACGCCGCCCTTTACAATGAGCAGTTCTTC. J is TRBJ2-1 and V is TRBV2, with no clear D. Between the trimmed V and J ends, which lost 6 bases and 4 bases, there was a span of 16 bases. There are 15 residues in the CDR3. Germline V gives CDR1 SNHLY, CDR2 FYNNEI.

This clonotype was found a few times. V is TRBV3-1 and J is TRBJ1-5; D is possibly TRBD1 (5 bases). The CDR3 spans 13 residues. Trimming cost V 4 bases and J 9 bases, with 13 bases left between them. From germline, CDR1 is LGHDT and CDR2 YNNKEL (reference sequence). The CDR3: CASSRGGVRPQHF. CDR3 DNA sequence: TGTGCCAGCAGCCGCGGGGGGGTGAGGCCCCAGCATTTT.

The chain carries TRBV28 and TRBJ1-4; D may be TRBD1 (5 bases). V gave up 6 bases and J gave up 10 bases, with 18 bases separating them. The CDR3 runs to 14 residues. Per the germline V gene, CDR1 is MDHEN and CDR2 is SYDVKM. CDR3 coding DNA: TGTGCCAGCAGAAACGGGGGGGGTCTTGGAAAACTGTTTTTT. Translation: CASRNGGGLGKLFF. Full variable domain (rest looked up from reference TRBV28 and TRBJ1-4): DVKVTQSSRYLVKRTGEKVFLECVQDMDHENMFWYRQDPGLGLRLIYFSYDVKMKEKGDIPEGYSVSREKKERFSLILESASTNQTSMYLCASRNGGGLGKLFFGSGTQLSVL.

The V call is TRBV10-3, the J call TRBJ1-2; the match to TRBD1 covers 9 bases. The CDR3 contains 16 residues. Looked up from germline, CDR1 is ENHRY and CDR2 is SYGVKD. With 0 bases clipped from V and 4 bases from J, the junction kept 6 bases outside the gene matches. As DNA, the CDR3 is TGTGCCATCAGTGAGTCGGACAGGGGAAGAGGCTATGGCTACACCTTC. Translation: CAISESDRGRGYGYTF.

Concerning this clonotype itself: Compared with germline, one end of the junction differs, possibly owing to a read error. CDR3: CASSVWTGGNTIYF. Written as DNA, the CDR3 is TGTGCCAGCAGTGTATGGACAGGCGGAAACACCATATATTTT. This chain joins TRBV28 and TRBJ1-3, with 7 bases aligning to TRBD1. This CDR3 is 14 amino acids long. CDR1 is MDHEN and CDR2 is SYDVKM in the germline V gene. Complete variable domain (other parts from reference TRBV28 and TRBJ1-3): DVKVTQSSRYLVKRTGEKVFLECVQDMDHENMFWYRQDPGLGLRLIYFSYDVKMKEKGDIPEGYSVSREKKERFSLILESASTNQTSMYLCASSVWTGGNTIYFGEGSWLTVV.

This chain connects TRBV6-1 to TRBJ2-5; 9 positions match TRBD1. There are 16 residues in the CDR3. CDR1 and CDR2 (germline): MNHNS, SASEGT. The junction had 10 bases not matched to a gene; V was cut back by 6 bases and J by 2 bases. The CDR3 nucleotides are TGTGCCAGCAGCCCTTCAGGGACAGGGAGGCAAGAGACCCAGTACTTC. It is translated as CASSPSGTGRQETQYF.

This clonotype was counted at least ten times. The J gene is TRBJ1-2, the V gene TRBV4-1; no clear D gene. The CDR3 consists of 14 residues. Germline CDR1 is MGHRA and CDR2 is YSYEKL. V shed 1 base and J shed 1 base, with 7 bases lying between them. The CDR3 region is CASSQARGNYGYTF. CDR3 nucleotides: TGCGCCAGCAGCCAAGCACGGGGTAACTATGGCTACACCTTC.

This chain links TRBV5-8 with TRBJ2-3; 8 nucleotides line up with TRBD1. Germline CDR1 is SGHTS and CDR2 is YDEGEE. The CDR3 length is 18 residues. J lost 4 bases, V lost 2 bases, and 15 bases had no gene match. The CDR3 bases are TGTGCCAGCAGCTTCAGGGACAGGACCCAAGGGGACGCAGATACGCAGTATTTT. Protein sequence: CASSFRDRTQGDADTQYF.

The V gene is TRBV6-2 or TRBV6-3, the J gene TRBJ1-2; TRBD1 matches 7 bases. The CDR3 is 13 amino acids. V shed 6 bases and J 3 bases; nucleotides not matched to a gene: 4. Germline CDR1 and CDR2: MNHEY and SVGEGT. The CDR3 spells CASRQGGDYGYTF. CDR3 DNA: TGTGCCAGCAGGCAAGGGGGCGACTATGGCTACACCTTC.

This clonotype has at least ten counts. The rearrangement joins TRBV20-1 to TRBJ2-7; possibly TRBD1 or TRBD2 for D (5 bases each). V was cut by 5 bases and J by 3 bases, with 17 bases left in between. Germline V gives CDR1 DFQATT, CDR2 SNEGSKA (reference sequence). This CDR3 comprises 14 residues. DNA for the CDR3: TGCAGTGCTTCCGGGGCGCCAGTGGACTACGAGCAGTACTTC. Protein product: CSASGAPVDYEQYF.

Concerning this clonotype itself: A much larger clone lies one base from this, so it may be a read error. This rearrangement joins TRBV30 to TRBJ2-7; 7 bases line up with TRBD1. Germline V CDR1 and CDR2: GTSNPN, SVGIG (reference sequence). CDR3 size: 14 residues. CDR3 residues: CARSVGTVGYEQYF. The DNA for the CDR3 is TGTGCCCGGAGTGTAGGGACAGTTGGATACGAGCAGTACTTC.

The V gene is TRBV28, the J gene TRBJ1-1; D possibly corresponds to TRBD1 (5 bases). The CDR3 is 14 amino acids. Trimming removed 5 bases from V and 9 bases from J, with 19 bases in between. Germline V gene sequence: CDR1 MDHEN, CDR2 SYDVKM. The CDR3 DNA follows: TGTGCCAGCAGTGATACTGGGCTGGGGGGGAAAGCTTTCTTT. It specifies CASSDTGLGGKAFF.

This clonotype was detected only a few times. V and J are TRBV29-1 and TRBJ2-7; D perhaps matches TRBD2 (5 bases). Trimming removed 7 bases at V and 2 bases at J, with 12 bases between. The CDR3 extends over 12 amino acids. The germline V gene encodes CDR1 SQVTM and CDR2 ANQGSEA. The CDR3: CSAGLETYEQYF. In nucleotides, the CDR3 is TGCAGCGCAGGACTGGAAACCTACGAGCAGTACTTC.

The genes are TRBV19 and TRBJ2-3, with 11 nucleotides matching TRBD1. V shed 5 bases, J shed 4 bases, and the junction held 8 bases outside the gene matches. Germline loops: CDR1 LNHDA, CDR2 SQIVND (reference sequence). The CDR3 runs 16 residues. The CDR3 spells CASSAGGQGASDTQYF. Written as DNA, the CDR3 is TGTGCCAGTAGTGCCGGTGGACAGGGGGCGTCAGATACGCAGTATTTT.

This clonotype has at least ten counts. CDR3 coding DNA: TGTGCCAGCAGTTACAAAACAGGGATAGGGAACACTGAAGCTTTCTTT. Protein product: CASSYKTGIGNTEAFF. The rearrangement uses TRBV6-2 or TRBV6-3 and TRBJ1-1; a possible D gene is TRBD1 (6 bases). V lost 2 bases and J lost 1, with 14 bases in between. This CDR3 spans 16 amino acids. Germline V lookup: CDR1 MNHEY, CDR2 SVGEGT.

In this sample, this clonotype turned up a few times. It may be a read error: a sequence one base away is much more abundant. This chain uses TRBV5-1 with TRBJ1-1; maybe TRBD1 (5 bases). CDR3 length: 14 residues. V was pared by 4 bases and J by 3 bases, with 13 bases between. Per the germline V gene, CDR1 is SGHRS and CDR2 is YFSETQ. Here the CDR3 reads CASSVQVADTEAFF. The CDR3 DNA reads as TGCGCCAGCAGCGTACAGGTAGCGGACACTGAAGCTTTCTTT.

The chain is built from TRBV20-1 and TRBJ2-1; unclear D gene. Trimming removed 6 bases from V and 7 bases from J, with 25 bases in between. The CDR3 consists of 16 residues. Germline V CDR1 and CDR2: DFQATT, SNEGSKA (reference sequence). The CDR3 region is CSANRDSAIVLNEQFF. The CDR3, as DNA: TGCAGTGCAAACAGAGATTCTGCTATTGTTCTTAATGAGCAGTTCTTC.

Turning to this clonotype: A read error may explain this, as a much larger clone is one base away. The chain has TRBV20-1 and TRBJ2-1; perhaps TRBD2 as D (5 bases). CDR1 is DFQATT, CDR2 SNEGSKA, per germline (reference sequence). The CDR3 totals 13 residues. V was clipped by 4 bases and J by 9 bases, with 16 bases between them. In DNA, the CDR3 is TGCAGTGCTAACTCCGGACTGGGCGCTGAGCAGTTCTTC. Translation: CSANSGLGAEQFF.